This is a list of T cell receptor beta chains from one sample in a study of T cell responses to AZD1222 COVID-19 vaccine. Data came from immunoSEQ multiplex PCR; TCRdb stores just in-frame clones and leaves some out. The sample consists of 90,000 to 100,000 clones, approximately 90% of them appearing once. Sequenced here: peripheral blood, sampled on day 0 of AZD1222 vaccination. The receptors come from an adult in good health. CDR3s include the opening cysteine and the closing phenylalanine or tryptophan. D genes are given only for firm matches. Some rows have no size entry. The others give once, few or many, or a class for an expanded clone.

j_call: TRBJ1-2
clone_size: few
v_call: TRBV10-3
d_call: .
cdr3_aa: CAISDPTGRAFYGYTF
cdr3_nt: TGTGCCATCAGTGATCCTACTGGCAGAGCCTTCTATGGCTACACCTTC

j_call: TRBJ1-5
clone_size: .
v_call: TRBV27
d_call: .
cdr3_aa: CASSLRGSNQPQHF
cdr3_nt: TGTGCCAGCAGTCTCCGGGGTAGCAATCAGCCCCAGCATTTT

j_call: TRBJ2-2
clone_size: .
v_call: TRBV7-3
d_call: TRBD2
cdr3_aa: CASSPGTSTGELFF
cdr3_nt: TGTGCCAGCAGTCCCGGGACTAGCACCGGGGAGCTGTTTTTT

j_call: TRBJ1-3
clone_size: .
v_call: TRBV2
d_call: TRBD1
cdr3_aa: CASSTDRAGNTIYF
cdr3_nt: TGTGCCAGCAGTACCGACAGGGCTGGAAACACCATATATTTT

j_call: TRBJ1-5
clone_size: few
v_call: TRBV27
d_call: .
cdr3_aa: CASSLRGGSRKPQHF
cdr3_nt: TGTGCCAGCAGTTTAAGGGGAGGCAGCAGGAAGCCCCAGCATTTT

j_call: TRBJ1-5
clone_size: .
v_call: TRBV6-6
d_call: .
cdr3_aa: CASRHGYSNQPQHF
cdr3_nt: TGTGCCAGCAGACACGGCTATAGCAATCAGCCCCAGCATTTT

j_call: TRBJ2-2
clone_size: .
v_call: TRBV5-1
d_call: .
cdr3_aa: CASSLDTGELFF
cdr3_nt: TGCGCCAGCAGCTTGGACACCGGGGAGCTGTTTTTT

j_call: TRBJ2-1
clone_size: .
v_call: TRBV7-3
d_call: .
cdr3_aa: CASSLYQGTEQFF
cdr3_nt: TGTGCCAGCAGCTTGTATCAGGGGACTGAGCAGTTCTTC

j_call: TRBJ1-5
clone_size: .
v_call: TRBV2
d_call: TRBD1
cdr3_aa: CASSPKQGYQPQHF
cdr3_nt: TGTGCCAGCAGTCCAAAACAGGGGTATCAGCCCCAGCATTTT

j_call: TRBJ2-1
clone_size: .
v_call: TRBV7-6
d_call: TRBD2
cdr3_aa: CASSLGLAGSYNEQFF
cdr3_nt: TGTGCCAGCAGCTTGGGACTAGCGGGCTCCTACAATGAGCAGTTCTTC

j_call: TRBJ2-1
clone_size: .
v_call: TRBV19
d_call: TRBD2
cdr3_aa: CASSSVTSGRRFEQFF
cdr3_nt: TGTGCCAGTAGTTCCGTGACTAGCGGGAGACGGTTTGAGCAGTTCTTC

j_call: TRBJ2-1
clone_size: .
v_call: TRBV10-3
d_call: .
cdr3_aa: CAISSGYNEQFF
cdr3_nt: TGTGCCATCAGTTCCGGTTACAATGAGCAGTTCTTC

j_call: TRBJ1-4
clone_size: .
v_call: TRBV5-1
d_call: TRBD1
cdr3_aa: CASSSPGTGHEKLFF
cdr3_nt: TGCGCCAGCAGCTCCCCCGGGACAGGCCATGAAAAACTGTTTTTT

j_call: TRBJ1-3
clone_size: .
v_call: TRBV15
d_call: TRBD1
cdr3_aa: CATSRELTGNSGNTIYF
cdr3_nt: TGTGCCACCAGCAGAGAACTGACAGGGAACTCTGGAAACACCATATATTTT

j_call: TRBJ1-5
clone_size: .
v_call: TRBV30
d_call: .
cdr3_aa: CAWKTGRQPQHF
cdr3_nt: TGTGCCTGGAAAACAGGGCGGCAGCCCCAGCATTTT

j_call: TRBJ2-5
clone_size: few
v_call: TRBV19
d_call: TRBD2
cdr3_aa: CASRRLAGEETQYF
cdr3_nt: TGTGCCAGTAGGCGACTAGCGGGAGAAGAGACCCAGTACTTC

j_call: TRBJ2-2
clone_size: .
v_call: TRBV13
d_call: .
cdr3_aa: CASRPRTRAGNTGELFF
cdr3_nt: TGTGCCAGCAGGCCCCGGACGAGGGCGGGGAACACCGGGGAGCTGTTTTTT

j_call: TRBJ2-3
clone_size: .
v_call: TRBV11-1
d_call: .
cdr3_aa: CASSLAKGGFRADTQYF
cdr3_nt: TGTGCCAGCAGCTTAGCGAAGGGTGGATTCAGGGCAGATACGCAGTATTTT

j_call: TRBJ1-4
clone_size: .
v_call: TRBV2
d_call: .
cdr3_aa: CASSEARVSKEKLFF
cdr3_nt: TGTGCCAGCAGTGAAGCAAGGGTTTCTAAGGAAAAACTGTTTTTT

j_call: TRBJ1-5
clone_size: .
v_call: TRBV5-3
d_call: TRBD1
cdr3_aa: CARSYAVDRERQPQHF
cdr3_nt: TGTGCCAGAAGCTATGCCGTCGACAGGGAGCGGCAGCCCCAGCATTTT

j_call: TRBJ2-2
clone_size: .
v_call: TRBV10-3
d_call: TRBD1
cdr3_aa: CATGQGLTGELFF
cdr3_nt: TGTGCCACGGGACAGGGCCTCACCGGGGAGCTGTTTTTT

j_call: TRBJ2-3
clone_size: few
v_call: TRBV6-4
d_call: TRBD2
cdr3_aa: CASSESSGNTDTQYF
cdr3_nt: TGTGCCAGCAGTGAAAGTAGCGGGAACACAGATACGCAGTATTTT

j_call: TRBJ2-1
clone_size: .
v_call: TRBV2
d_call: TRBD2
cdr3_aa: CASMLAGGLNEQFF
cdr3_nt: TGTGCCAGCATGCTAGCGGGAGGATTAAATGAGCAGTTCTTC

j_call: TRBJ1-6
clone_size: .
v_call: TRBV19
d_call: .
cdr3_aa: CASSMESWNSPLHF
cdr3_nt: TGTGCCAGTAGTATGGAAAGCTGGAATTCACCCCTCCACTTT

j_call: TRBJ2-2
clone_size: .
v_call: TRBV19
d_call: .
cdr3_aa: CASSINGRRAGELFF
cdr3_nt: TGTGCCAGTAGTATTAACGGCAGGAGGGCCGGGGAGCTGTTTTTT

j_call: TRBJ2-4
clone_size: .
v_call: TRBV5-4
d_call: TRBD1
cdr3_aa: CASSLRTGENIQYF
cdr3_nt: TGTGCCAGCAGCTTGAGGACAGGGGAAAACATTCAGTACTTC

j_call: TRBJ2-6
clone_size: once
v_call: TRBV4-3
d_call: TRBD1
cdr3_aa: CASSDLGQGASGANVLTF
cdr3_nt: TGCGCCAGCAGTGATCTCGGGCAGGGGGCGTCTGGGGCCAACGTCCTGACTTTC

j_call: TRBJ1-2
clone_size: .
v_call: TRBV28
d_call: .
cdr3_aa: CASSFRAGASGYTF
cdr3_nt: TGTGCCAGCAGTTTCAGAGCGGGGGCGTCTGGCTACACCTTC